This TCR beta chain came from a study of T cell responses to AZD1222 COVID-19 vaccine (TCRdb year 2021). In the study overall: A total of about 240 trial participants underwent TCR sequencing, of whom some 210 received two doses of AZD1222 and roughly 25 received two doses of the MenACWY control vaccine. Trial participants were enrolled into age subgroups of 18-55, 56-69 and 70-plus years, which contained about 150, 28 and 57 TCR-sequenced participants, respectively.

The CDR3 regions of human TCRbeta chains were analyzed by immunosequencing. As for how the authors treated the data: Repertoire TCRs were checked for matches against a reference library of SARS-CoV-2-specific TCRs that had been generated using the MIRA antigen-specificity platform. Breadth was defined as the fraction of unique TCRs that were SARS-CoV-2-associated. Depth was defined as the fraction of total T cells that were SARS-CoV-2-associated. Using the MIRA data, every spike-specific TCR was mapped to the spike region that the TCR reacted to and assigned to either a CD4 or a CD8 class. Log10-transformed breadth and depth values were compared by one-way ANOVA with Sidak's multiple comparisons tests. What TCRdb holds here is the immuneACCESS table cut down to in-frame rearrangements. Part of the clones is not present; checked against another copy, under half of the missing clones reflect an unresolved V gene, and the others are unexplained. D and trimming were read from the DNA, whereas the V and J calls and clone size are those reported in that table. The table for this sample lists some 130,000 clones; 80% to 95% of them were counted only once. The ten largest clones take up approximately 6.8% of the sample.

The full study reports these points: After two AZD1222 doses, spike-specific TCR breadth and depth were significantly higher than at day 0 and than in MenACWY recipients. Reportedly, close to half of the unique spike-specific TCRs recognized epitopes lying outside the regions that are mutated in the B.1.351 and B.1.1.7 variants. In the small 56-69-year group, the increase in depth fell short of significance, most likely because of low power. Because no day 14 peak-response samples were available, repertoires were characterized only after the peak T cell response. Conclusions about previously exposed vaccinees are limited, since just a handful of AZD1222 recipients were seropositive for SARS-CoV-2 at baseline. CD4 TCRs associated with the vaccine covered the entire spike protein, and the dominant responses were in regions 160-218 and 743-854. Most participants were white British and females outnumbered males, and the authors suggested that clonal diversity may have been underestimated.

The germline ends are 27 bases apart after V is trimmed by 6 bases and J by 0 bases. The cysteine opens and the phenylalanine closes a CDR3 of 20 amino acids. Just CDR3 DNA is preserved here, 60 bases in frame from base 1. CDR1 MNHNY and CDR2 SVGAGI were looked up in the germline V gene (reference sequence). The time point label for this specimen denotes: about 28 days (+/-7) after the second vaccine dose. AZD1222 recipients whose second dose came at about 4 weeks and those whose second dose came at about 12 weeks were combined into one group, since spike-specific TCR depth and breadth did not differ between the two schedules. Vaccinee samples were obtained from the UK trials COV001 and COV002, which included a single-blind randomized controlled phase 2/3 trial of AZD1222 (ChAdOx1 nCoV-19) in healthy adults. For TCRbeta chain sequencing, PBMC samples from trial participants were taken at day 0 and at day 28 after the second dose.

Worth noting for this clone: What this receptor recognizes is not known. Per-nucleotide qualities are absent, and no much larger clonotype sits a single base away.

The clonotype was recovered from an adult who received the AZD1222 COVID-19 vaccine. The chain is made from TRBV6-6 and TRBJ2-1, with TRBD2 perhaps the D gene, on 6 matching bases. The sample consisted of peripheral blood, taken 28 days after the second AZD1222 dose. This receptor carries the CDR3 CASSLNRRGRPRSSYNEQFF. The sequenced DNA: TGTGCCAGCAGCTTAAACAGGCGGGGACGCCCCAGGAGCTCCTACAATGAGCAGTTCTTC.